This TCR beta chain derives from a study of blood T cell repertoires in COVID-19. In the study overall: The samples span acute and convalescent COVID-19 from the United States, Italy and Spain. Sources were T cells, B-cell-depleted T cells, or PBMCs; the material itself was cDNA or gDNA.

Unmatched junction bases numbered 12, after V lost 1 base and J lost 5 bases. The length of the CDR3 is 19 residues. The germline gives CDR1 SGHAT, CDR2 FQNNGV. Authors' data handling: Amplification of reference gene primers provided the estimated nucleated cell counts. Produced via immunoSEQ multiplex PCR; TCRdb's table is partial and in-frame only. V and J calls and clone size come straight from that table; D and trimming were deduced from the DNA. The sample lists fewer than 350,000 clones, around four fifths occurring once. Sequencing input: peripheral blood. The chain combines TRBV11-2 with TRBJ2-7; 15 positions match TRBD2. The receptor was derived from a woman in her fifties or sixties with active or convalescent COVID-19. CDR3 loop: CASSLVYRTSGRARNEQYF. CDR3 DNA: TGTGCCAGCAGCTTAGTATATCGGACTAGCGGGAGGGCAAGGAACGAGCAGTACTTC. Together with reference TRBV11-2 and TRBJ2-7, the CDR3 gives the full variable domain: EAGVAQSPRYKIIEKRQSVAFWCNPISGHATLYWYQQILGQGPKLLIQFQNNGVVDDSQLPKDRFSAERLKGVDSTLKIQPAKLEDSAVYLCASSLVYRTSGRARNEQYFGPGTRLTVT.